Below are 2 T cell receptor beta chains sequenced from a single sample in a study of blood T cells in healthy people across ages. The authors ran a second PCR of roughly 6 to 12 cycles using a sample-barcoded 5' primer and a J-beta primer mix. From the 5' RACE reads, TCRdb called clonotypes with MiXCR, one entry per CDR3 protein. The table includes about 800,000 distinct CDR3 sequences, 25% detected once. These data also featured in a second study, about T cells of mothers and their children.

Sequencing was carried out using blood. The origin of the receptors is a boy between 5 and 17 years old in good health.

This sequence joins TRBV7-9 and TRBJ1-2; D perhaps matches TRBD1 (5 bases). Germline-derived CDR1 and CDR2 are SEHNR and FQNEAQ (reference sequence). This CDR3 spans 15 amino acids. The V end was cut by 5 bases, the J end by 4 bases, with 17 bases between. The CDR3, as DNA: TGTGCCAGCAGCCCATTCCAGGGCCTTAGCTATGGCTACACCTTC. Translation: CASSPFQGLSYGYTF.

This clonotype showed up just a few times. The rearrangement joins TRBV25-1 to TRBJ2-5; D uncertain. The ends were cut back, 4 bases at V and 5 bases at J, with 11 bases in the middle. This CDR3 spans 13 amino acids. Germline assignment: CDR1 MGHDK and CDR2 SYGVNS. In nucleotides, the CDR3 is TGTGCCAGCAGTGCCCAACCCGTCGAGACCCAGTACTTC. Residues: CASSAQPVETQYF.